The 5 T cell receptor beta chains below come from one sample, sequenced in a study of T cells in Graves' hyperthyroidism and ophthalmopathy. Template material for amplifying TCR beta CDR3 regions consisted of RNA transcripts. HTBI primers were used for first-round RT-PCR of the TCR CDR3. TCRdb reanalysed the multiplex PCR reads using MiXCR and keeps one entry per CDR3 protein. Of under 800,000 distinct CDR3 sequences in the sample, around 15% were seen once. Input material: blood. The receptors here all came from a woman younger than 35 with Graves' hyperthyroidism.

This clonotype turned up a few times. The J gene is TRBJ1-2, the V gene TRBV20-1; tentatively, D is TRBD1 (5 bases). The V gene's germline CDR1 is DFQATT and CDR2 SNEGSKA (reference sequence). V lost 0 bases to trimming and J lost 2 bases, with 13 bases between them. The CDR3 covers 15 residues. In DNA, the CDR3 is TGCAGTGCTAGAGATAGGTCAGGGATCAACTATGGCTACACCTTC. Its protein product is CSARDRSGINYGYTF.

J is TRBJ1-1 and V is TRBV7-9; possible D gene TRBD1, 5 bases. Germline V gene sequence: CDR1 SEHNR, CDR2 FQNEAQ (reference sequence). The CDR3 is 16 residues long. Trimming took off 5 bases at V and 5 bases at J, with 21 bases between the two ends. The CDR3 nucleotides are TGTGCCAGCAGCCCAGGAAGGGACTCCAAGGGTACTGAAGCTTTCTTT. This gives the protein CASSPGRDSKGTEAFF.

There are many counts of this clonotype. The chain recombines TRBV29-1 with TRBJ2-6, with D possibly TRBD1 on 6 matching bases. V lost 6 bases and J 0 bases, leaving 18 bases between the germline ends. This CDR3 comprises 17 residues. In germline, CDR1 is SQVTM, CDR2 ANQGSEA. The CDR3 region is CSVAAAGAVSGANVLTF. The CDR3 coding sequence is TGCAGCGTAGCCGCCGCAGGGGCAGTCTCTGGGGCCAACGTCCTGACTTTC.

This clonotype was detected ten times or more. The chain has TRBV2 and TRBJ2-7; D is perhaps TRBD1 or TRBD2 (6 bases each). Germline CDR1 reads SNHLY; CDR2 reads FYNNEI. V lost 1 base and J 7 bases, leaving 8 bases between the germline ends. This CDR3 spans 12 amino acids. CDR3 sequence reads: CASSEGGAEQYF. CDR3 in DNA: TGTGCCAGCAGTGAAGGGGGGGCGGAGCAGTACTTC.

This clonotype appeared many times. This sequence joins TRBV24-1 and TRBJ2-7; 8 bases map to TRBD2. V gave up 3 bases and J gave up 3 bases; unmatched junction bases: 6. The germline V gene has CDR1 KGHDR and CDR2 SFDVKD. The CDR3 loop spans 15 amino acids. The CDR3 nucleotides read TGTGCCACCAGTGATCCGGAAACTAGCGGCTACGAGCAGTACTTC. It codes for CATSDPETSGYEQYF.